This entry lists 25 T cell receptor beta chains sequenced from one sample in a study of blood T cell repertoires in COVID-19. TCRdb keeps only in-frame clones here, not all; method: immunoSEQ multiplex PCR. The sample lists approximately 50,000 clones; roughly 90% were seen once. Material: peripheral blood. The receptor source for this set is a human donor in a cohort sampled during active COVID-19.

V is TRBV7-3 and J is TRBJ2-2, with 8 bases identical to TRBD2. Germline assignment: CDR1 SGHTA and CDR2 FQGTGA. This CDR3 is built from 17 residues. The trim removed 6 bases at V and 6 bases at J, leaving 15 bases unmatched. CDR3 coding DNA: TGTGCCAGCAGAAGCACTAGCGGAGGAACGGTCGCCGGGGAGCTGTTTTTT. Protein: CASRSTSGGTVAGELFF.

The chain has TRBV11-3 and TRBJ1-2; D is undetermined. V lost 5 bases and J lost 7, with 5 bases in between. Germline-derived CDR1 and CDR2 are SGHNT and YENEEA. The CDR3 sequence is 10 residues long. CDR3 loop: CASSQSGYTF. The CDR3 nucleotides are TGTGCCAGCAGCCAGTCTGGCTACACCTTC.

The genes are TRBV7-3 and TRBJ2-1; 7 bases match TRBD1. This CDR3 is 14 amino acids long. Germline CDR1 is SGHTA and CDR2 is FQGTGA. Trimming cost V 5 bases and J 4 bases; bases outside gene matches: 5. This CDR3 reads CASSPGTEYNEQFF. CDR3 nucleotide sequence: TGTGCCAGCAGCCCCGGGACAGAGTACAATGAGCAGTTCTTC.

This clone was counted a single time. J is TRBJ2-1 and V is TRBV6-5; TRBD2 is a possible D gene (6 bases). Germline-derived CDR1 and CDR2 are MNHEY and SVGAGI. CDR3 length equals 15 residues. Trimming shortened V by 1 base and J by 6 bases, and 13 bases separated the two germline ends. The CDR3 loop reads CASSYWGVVGNEQFF. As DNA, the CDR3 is TGTGCCAGCAGTTACTGGGGGGTGGTCGGCAATGAGCAGTTCTTC.

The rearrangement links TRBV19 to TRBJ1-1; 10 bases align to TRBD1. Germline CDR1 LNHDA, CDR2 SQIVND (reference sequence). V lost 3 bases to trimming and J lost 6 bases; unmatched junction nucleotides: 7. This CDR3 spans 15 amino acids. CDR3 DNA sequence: TGTGCCAGTAGTATTTCGAGACAGGGGGCCTCTGAAGCTTTCTTT. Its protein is CASSISRQGASEAFF.

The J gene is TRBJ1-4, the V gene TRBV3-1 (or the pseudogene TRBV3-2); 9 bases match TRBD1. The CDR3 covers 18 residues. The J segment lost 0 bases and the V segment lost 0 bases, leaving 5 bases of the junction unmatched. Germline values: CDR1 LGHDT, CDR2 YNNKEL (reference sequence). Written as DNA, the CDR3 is TGTGCCAGCAGCCAAGATCACCGGGACAGGGCAACTAATGAAAAACTGTTTTTT. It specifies CASSQDHRDRATNEKLFF.

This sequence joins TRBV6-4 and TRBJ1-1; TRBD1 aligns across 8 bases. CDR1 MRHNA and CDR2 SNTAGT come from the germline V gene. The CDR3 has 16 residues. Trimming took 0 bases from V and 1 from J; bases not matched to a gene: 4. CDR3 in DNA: TGTGCCAGCAGTGACTCGTCAGGGGGCGCGAACACTGAAGCTTTCTTT. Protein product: CASSDSSGGANTEAFF.

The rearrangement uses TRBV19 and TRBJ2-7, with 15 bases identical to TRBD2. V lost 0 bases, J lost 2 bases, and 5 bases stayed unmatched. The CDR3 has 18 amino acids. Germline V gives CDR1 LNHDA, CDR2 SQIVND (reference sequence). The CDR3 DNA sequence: TGTGCCAGTAGTATAGATTTGGGACTAGCGGGAGGTCCCTACGAGCAGTACTTC. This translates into CASSIDLGLAGGPYEQYF. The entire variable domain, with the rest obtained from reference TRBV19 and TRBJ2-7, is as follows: DGGITQSPKYLFRKEGQNVTLSCEQNLNHDAMYWYRQDPGQGLRLIYYSQIVNDFQKGDIAEGYSVSREKKESFPLTVTSAQKNPTAFYLCASSIDLGLAGGPYEQYFGPGTRLTVT.

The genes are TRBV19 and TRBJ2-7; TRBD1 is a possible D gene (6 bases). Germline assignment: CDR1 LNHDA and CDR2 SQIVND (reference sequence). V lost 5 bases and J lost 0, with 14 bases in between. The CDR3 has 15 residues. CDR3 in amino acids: CASSFTDSPSYEQYF. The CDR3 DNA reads TGTGCCAGTAGTTTCACGGACAGCCCCTCCTACGAGCAGTACTTC. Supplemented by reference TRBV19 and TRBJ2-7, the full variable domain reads DGGITQSPKYLFRKEGQNVTLSCEQNLNHDAMYWYRQDPGQGLRLIYYSQIVNDFQKGDIAEGYSVSREKKESFPLTVTSAQKNPTAFYLCASSFTDSPSYEQYFGPGTRLTVT.

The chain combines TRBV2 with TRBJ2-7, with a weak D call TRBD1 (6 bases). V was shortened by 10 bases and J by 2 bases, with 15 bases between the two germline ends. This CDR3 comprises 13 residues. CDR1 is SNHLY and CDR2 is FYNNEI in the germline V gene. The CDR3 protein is CAIHDRSAYEQYF. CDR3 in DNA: TGTGCCATACACGACAGGTCCGCCTACGAGCAGTACTTC. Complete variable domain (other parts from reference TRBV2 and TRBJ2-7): EPEVTQTPSHQVTQMGQEVILRCVPISNHLYFYWYRQILGQKVEFLVSFYNNEISEKSEIFDDQFSVERPDGSNFTLKIRSTKLEDSAMYFCAIHDRSAYEQYFGPGTRLTVT.

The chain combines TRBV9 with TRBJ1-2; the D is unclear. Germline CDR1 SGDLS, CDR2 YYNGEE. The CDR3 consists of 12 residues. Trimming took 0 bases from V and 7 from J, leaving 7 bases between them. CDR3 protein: CASSVATGGYTF. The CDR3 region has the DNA TGTGCCAGCAGCGTAGCCACGGGTGGCTACACCTTC.

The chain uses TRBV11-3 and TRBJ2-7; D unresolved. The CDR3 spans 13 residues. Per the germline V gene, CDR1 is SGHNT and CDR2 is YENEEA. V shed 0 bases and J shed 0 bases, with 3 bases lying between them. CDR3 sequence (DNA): TGTGCCAGCAGCTTAGATCGCTCCTACGAGCAGTACGTC. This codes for CASSLDRSYEQYV.

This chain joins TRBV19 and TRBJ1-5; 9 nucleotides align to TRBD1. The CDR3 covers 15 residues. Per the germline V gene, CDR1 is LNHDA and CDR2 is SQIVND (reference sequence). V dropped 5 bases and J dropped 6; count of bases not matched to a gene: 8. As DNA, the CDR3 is TGTGCCAGTAGTTTAGCCGCGGACAGGGGTCAGCCCCAGCATTTT. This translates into CASSLAADRGQPQHF.

CDR3 DNA sequence: TGTGCCAGTAGTATTCGGGGGCAGGGGGTTTCTAACTATGGCTACACCTTC. Amino acids: CASSIRGQGVSNYGYTF. The genes are TRBV19 and TRBJ1-2; 7 positions match TRBD1. The germline CDR1 and CDR2 sequences are LNHDA and SQIVND (reference sequence). This CDR3 is built from 17 residues. With V trimmed by 3 bases and J by 0 bases, 10 bases remained unmatched.

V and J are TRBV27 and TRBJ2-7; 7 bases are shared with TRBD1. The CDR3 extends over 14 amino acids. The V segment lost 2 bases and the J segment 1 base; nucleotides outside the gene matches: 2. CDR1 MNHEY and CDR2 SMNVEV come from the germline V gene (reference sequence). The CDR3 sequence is CASSLNRGSYEQYF. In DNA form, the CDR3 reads TGTGCCAGCAGTTTAAACAGGGGTTCCTACGAGCAGTACTTC.

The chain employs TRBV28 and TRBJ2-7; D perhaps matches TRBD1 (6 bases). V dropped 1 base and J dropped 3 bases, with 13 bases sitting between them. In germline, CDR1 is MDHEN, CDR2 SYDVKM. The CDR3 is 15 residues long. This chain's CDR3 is CASSLYLDSIYEQYF. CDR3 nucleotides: TGTGCCAGCAGTTTATATTTGGACAGTATCTACGAGCAGTACTTC.

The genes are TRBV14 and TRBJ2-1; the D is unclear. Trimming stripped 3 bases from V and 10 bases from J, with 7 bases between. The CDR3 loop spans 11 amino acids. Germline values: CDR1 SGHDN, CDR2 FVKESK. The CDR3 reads CASSQNLEQFF. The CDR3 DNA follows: TGTGCCAGCAGCCAGAACCTAGAGCAGTTCTTC. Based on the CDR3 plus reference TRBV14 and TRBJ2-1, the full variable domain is EAGVTQFPSHSVIEKGQTVTLRCDPISGHDNLYWYRRVMGKEIKFLLHFVKESKQDESGMPNNRFLAERTGGTYSTLKVQPAELEDSGVYFCASSQNLEQFFGPGTRLTVL.

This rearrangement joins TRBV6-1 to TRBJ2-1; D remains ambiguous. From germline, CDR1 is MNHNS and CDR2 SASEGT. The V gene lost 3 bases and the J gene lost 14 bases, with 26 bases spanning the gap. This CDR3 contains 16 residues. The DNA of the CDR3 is TGTGCCAGCAGTGAGGCCTTCTTCGATTCGGGTTTTACTAAGTTCTTC. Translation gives CASSEAFFDSGFTKFF.

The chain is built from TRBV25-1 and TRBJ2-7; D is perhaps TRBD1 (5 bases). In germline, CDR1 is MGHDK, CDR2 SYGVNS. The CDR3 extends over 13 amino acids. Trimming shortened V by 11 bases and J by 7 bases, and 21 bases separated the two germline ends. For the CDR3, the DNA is TGTGCCTCCGCAGGGTCCGACTTTCAAGAGCAGTACTTC. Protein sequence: CASAGSDFQEQYF.

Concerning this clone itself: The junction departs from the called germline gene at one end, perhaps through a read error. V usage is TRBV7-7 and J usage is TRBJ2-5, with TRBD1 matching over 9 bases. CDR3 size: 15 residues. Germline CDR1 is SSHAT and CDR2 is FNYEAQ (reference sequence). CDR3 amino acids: CASSLRDREYGTQYF. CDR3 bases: TGTGCTAGCAGCTTGAGGGACAGGGAGTATGGGACCCAGTACTTC. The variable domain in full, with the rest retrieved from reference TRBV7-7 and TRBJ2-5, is GAGVSQSPRYKVTKRGQDVTLRCDPISSHATLYWYQQALGQGPEFLTYFNYEAQPDKSGLPSDRFSAERPEGSISTLTIQRTEQRDSAMYRCASSLRDREYGTQYFGPGTRLLVL.

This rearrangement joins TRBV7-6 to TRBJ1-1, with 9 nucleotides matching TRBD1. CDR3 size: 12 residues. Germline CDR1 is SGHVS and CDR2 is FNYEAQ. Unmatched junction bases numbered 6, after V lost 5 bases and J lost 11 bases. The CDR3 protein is CASSPGTGIAFF. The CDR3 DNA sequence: TGTGCCAGCAGCCCAGGGACAGGGATCGCTTTCTTT.

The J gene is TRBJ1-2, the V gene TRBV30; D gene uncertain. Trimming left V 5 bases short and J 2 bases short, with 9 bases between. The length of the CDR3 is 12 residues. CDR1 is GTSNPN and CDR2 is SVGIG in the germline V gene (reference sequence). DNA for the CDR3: TGTGCCTGGGGTACTCCAAACTATGGCTACACCTTC. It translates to CAWGTPNYGYTF.

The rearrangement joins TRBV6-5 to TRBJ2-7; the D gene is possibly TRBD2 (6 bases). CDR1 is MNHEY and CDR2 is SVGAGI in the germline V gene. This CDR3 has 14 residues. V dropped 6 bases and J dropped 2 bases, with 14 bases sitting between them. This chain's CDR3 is CASRPGTGPYEQYF. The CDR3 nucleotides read TGTGCCAGCAGACCCGGGACTGGCCCCTACGAGCAGTACTTC.

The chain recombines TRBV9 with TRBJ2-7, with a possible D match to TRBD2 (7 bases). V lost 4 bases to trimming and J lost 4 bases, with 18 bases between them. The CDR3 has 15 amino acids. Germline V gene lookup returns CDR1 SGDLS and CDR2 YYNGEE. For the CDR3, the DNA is TGTGCCAGCAGCCCGGGGGGCGGGAGTCATTACGAGCAGTACTTC. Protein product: CASSPGGGSHYEQYF.

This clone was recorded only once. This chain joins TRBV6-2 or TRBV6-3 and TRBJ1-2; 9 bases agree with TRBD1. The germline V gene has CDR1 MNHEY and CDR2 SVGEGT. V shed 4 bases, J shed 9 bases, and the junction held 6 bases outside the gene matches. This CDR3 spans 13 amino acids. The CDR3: CASSSGQGWRYTF. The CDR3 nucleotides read TGTGCCAGCAGTTCGGGACAGGGTTGGCGCTACACCTTC.